A selection of T cell receptor beta chains follows, all from one sample in a study of a mutant IDH1 vaccine in newly diagnosed glioma. The antigens for these receptors are not known. Profiled with immunoSEQ multiplex PCR; TCRdb holds only in-frame clones, not every one. The sample lists 60,000 to 100,000 clones, 75% to 90% occurring once. This specimen consisted of PBMCs, obtained from a glioma patient whose treatment included an IDH1 peptide vaccine. The receptors shown here come from a woman in her fifties or sixties with glioma. The CDR3 runs from the conserved cysteine through the conserved F or W. Fields, in order: clone size, V gene, J gene, D gene, CDR3 protein, CDR3 DNA. A D gene is named only where the DNA matches it firmly. Clone sizes are given selectively: once, few, many, or a class where the clone is expanded.

few	TRBV5-4	TRBJ1-4	-	CASSSRGRAEKLFF	TGTGCCAGCAGCTCCAGGGGAAGGGCTGAAAAACTGTTTTTT
-	TRBV28	TRBJ2-3	TRBD1	CASSAAGTGGLDTQYF	TGTGCCAGCAGTGCCGCCGGGACAGGGGGCTTAGATACGCAGTATTTT
-	TRBV28	TRBJ1-2	-	CASSSGTLAYGYTF	TGTGCCAGCAGTTCGGGCACCCTGGCCTATGGCTACACCTTC
-	TRBV12-5	TRBJ2-1	TRBD2	CASGLMSGGYNEQFF	TGTGCTAGTGGTTTGATGAGCGGGGGATACAATGAGCAGTTCTTC
-	TRBV6-6	TRBJ2-6	-	CASMGGANVLTF	TGTGCCAGCATGGGCGGGGCCAACGTCCTGACTTTC
once	TRBV25-1	TRBJ2-6	-	CACRQSGANVLTF	TGTGCCTGCAGGCAGTCTGGGGCCAACGTCCTGACTTTC
-	TRBV19	TRBJ1-4	-	CASSIKPRSGARDEKLFF	TGTGCCAGTAGTATAAAACCCCGAAGCGGGGCGAGAGATGAAAAACTGTTTTTT
-	TRBV6-1	TRBJ1-5	-	CASSAGEANQPQHF	TGTGCCAGCAGTGCAGGGGAAGCCAATCAGCCCCAGCATTTT
-	TRBV5-4	TRBJ2-4	-	CASSLGGGRAKNIQYF	TGTGCCAGCAGCTTGGGTGGGGGCCGGGCCAAAAACATTCAGTACTTC
-	TRBV5-1	TRBJ2-7	-	CASSWYPRGLSYEQYF	TGCGCCAGCAGCTGGTATCCCCGGGGCCTCTCCTACGAGCAGTACTTC
-	TRBV5-5	TRBJ1-5	-	CASSFQDSNQPQHF	TGTGCCAGCAGCTTTCAGGATAGCAATCAGCCCCAGCATTTT
once	TRBV29-1	TRBJ2-7	TRBD1	CSVKIDRVHEQYF	TGCAGCGTTAAAATAGACAGGGTCCACGAGCAGTACTTC
-	TRBV5-4	TRBJ1-2	TRBD1	CASSLDRGDYGYTF	TGTGCCAGCAGCTTGGACAGGGGGGACTATGGCTACACCTTC
-	TRBV4-2	TRBJ1-5	TRBD1	CASSQETGGNQPQHF	TGTGCCAGCAGCCAAGAGACAGGGGGGAATCAGCCCCAGCATTTT
-	TRBV30	TRBJ1-6	-	CAWRREYNSPLHF	TGTGCCTGGAGGAGGGAGTATAATTCACCCCTCCACTTT
-	TRBV6-6	TRBJ1-2	TRBD1	CASSLGTGGGYTF	TGTGCCAGCAGCCTCGGGACAGGGGGCGGCTACACCTTC
-	TRBV7-6	TRBJ2-2	TRBD2	CASSLAGTRPTGELFF	TGTGCCAGCAGCTTGGCAGGGACTAGACCCACCGGGGAGCTGTTTTTT
-	TRBV5-1	TRBJ1-4	-	CASSLDSHNEKLFF	TGCGCCAGCAGCTTGGACAGTCATAATGAAAAACTGTTTTTT
-	TRBV10-3	TRBJ1-1	-	CAIRLQGNTEAFF	TGTGCCATCAGATTACAGGGGAACACTGAAGCTTTCTTT
-	TRBV5-4	TRBJ1-6	-	CASSLWGVGEGNSPLHF	TGTGCCAGCAGCTTGTGGGGGGTAGGGGAGGGGAATTCACCCCTCCACTTT
few	TRBV7-3	TRBJ1-2	-	CASSLTGGSYTF	TGTGCCAGCAGCTTAACCGGGGGGAGCTACACCTTC
once	TRBV27	TRBJ2-3	-	CASMVATSWGTDTQYF	TGTGCCAGCATGGTTGCCACTAGCTGGGGCACAGATACGCAGTATTTT
-	TRBV6-6	TRBJ2-2	-	CASSRGAGELFF	TGTGCCAGCAGCAGGGGGGCCGGGGAGCTGTTTTTT
-	TRBV2	TRBJ1-1	TRBD1	CASGFVRDRGADTEAFF	TGTGCCAGCGGTTTCGTCCGGGACAGGGGTGCGGACACTGAAGCTTTCTTT
-	TRBV18	TRBJ2-2	-	CASSSPIGTNTGELFF	TGTGCCAGCTCATCCCCTATCGGGACGAACACCGGGGAGCTGTTTTTT
-	TRBV30	TRBJ2-2	-	CAWSVTLAGTGELFF	TGTGCCTGGAGTGTAACTCTGGCTGGCACCGGGGAGCTGTTTTTT
-	TRBV4-1	TRBJ2-3	-	CASSQNREGRTDTQYF	TGCGCCAGCAGCCAAAACAGGGAGGGAAGGACAGATACGCAGTATTTT
-	TRBV10-3	TRBJ1-4	TRBD1	CAISESDRGRVSEEKLFF	TGTGCCATCAGTGAATCGGACAGGGGGCGCGTCTCCGAAGAAAAACTGTTTTTT
-	TRBV6-5	TRBJ1-3	-	CASTAYGGNTIYF	TGTGCCAGCACCGCGTACGGGGGAAACACCATATATTTT
-	TRBV29-1	TRBJ1-1	-	CSVMGSGTEAFF	TGCAGCGTGATGGGTAGTGGCACTGAAGCTTTCTTT
-	TRBV5-5	TRBJ1-3	-	CASSLERGGHGNTIYF	TGTGCCAGCAGCTTGGAAAGGGGAGGGCACGGAAACACCATATATTTT
-	TRBV7-9	TRBJ2-4	TRBD1	CASSFPDRAAKNIQYF	TGTGCCAGCAGCTTCCCTGACAGGGCGGCCAAAAACATTCAGTACTTC
-	TRBV6-1	TRBJ2-5	-	CASRQGETQYF	TGTGCCAGCAGACAGGGAGAGACCCAGTACTTC
once	TRBV30	TRBJ1-5	-	CAWALEGIGPWGQPQHF	TGTGCCTGGGCTCTGGAGGGTATAGGCCCCTGGGGTCAGCCCCAGCATTTT
-	TRBV5-1	TRBJ1-6	TRBD1	CASSSEGTGNSPLHF	TGCGCCAGCAGCTCAGAGGGGACAGGGAATTCACCCCTCCACTTT
once	TRBV11-3	TRBJ2-1	-	CASSLDYLNEQFF	TGTGCCAGCAGCTTAGACTATTTGAATGAGCAGTTCTTC
-	TRBV15	TRBJ2-2	-	CATSRYRGSGELFF	TGTGCCACCAGCAGGTATCGGGGTTCCGGGGAGCTGTTTTTT
few	TRBV10-1	TRBJ1-1	-	CASSESGGATEAFF	TGCGCCAGCAGTGAGTCGGGAGGGGCCACTGAAGCTTTCTTT
-	TRBV10-2	TRBJ2-7	-	CASKSPGYEQYF	TGCGCCAGCAAGTCCCCTGGCTACGAGCAGTACTTC
-	TRBV5-4	TRBJ1-5	TRBD1	CASSFTGASNQPQHF	TGTGCCAGCAGCTTTACAGGGGCCTCCAATCAGCCCCAGCATTTT
-	TRBV27	TRBJ1-4	-	CASSLSGTEKLFF	TGTGCCAGCAGTTTATCAGGGACCGAAAAACTGTTTTTT
-	TRBV5-6	TRBJ2-7	-	CASSWSQAEQYF	TGTGCCAGCAGCTGGAGCCAGGCCGAGCAGTACTTC
-	TRBV30	TRBJ1-3	-	CAWRESGNTIYF	TGTGCCTGGAGAGAGTCTGGAAACACCATATATTTT
-	TRBV27	TRBJ2-5	-	CAAGRPDQETQYF	TGTGCCGCTGGGAGGCCGGACCAAGAGACCCAGTACTTC
-	TRBV7-9	TRBJ2-2	TRBD1	CASDRDTGELFF	TGTGCCAGTGACAGGGACACCGGGGAGCTGTTTTTT
-	TRBV19	TRBJ1-5	-	CASSKAYPNQPQHF	TGTGCCAGTAGTAAGGCTTACCCCAATCAGCCCCAGCATTTT
-	TRBV7-3	TRBJ2-1	TRBD1	CASSLSSGGGNEQFF	TGTGCCAGCAGCTTATCATCAGGGGGTGGTAATGAGCAGTTCTTC
-	TRBV29-1	TRBJ1-2	-	CSVEDLHGADKANYGYTF	TGCAGCGTTGAAGATCTTCATGGGGCAGACAAGGCTAACTATGGCTACACCTTC
-	TRBV9	TRBJ2-2	TRBD1	CASSVLITGEHTGELFF	TGTGCCAGCAGCGTCCTGATCACAGGGGAGCACACCGGGGAGCTGTTTTTT
-	TRBV6-5	TRBJ2-5	TRBD1	CASTRTGEETQYF	TGTGCCTCAACCCGGACAGGGGAAGAGACCCAGTACTTC
few	TRBV27	TRBJ2-7	-	CASRTHGLLEQYF	TGTGCCAGCAGAACACACGGACTGCTCGAGCAGTACTTC
-	TRBV27	TRBJ1-1	-	CASTSDRNTEAFF	TGTGCCAGCACATCGGACAGGAACACTGAAGCTTTCTTT